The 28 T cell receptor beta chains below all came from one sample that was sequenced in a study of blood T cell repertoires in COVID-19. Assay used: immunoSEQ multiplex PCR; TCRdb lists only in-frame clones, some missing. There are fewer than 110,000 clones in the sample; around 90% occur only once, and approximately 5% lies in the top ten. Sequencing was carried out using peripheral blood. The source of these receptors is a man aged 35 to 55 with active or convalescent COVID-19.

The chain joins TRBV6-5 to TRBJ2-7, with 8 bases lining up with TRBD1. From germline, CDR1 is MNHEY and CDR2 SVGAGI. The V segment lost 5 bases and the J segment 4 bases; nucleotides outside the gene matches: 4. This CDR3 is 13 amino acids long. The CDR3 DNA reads TGTGCCAGCAGTCGGGGACAGGCATACGAGCAGTACTTC. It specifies CASSRGQAYEQYF.

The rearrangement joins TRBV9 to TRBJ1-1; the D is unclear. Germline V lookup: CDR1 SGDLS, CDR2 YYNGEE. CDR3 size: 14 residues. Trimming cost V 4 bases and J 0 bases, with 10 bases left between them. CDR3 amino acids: CASSPYSMNTEAFF. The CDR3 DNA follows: TGTGCCAGCAGCCCGTACAGTATGAACACTGAAGCTTTCTTT. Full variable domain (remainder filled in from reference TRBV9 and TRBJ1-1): DSGVTQTPKHLITATGQRVTLRCSPRSGDLSVYWYQQSLDQGLQFLIQYYNGEERAKGNILERFSAQQFPDLHSELNLSSLELGDSALYFCASSPYSMNTEAFFGQGTRLTVV.

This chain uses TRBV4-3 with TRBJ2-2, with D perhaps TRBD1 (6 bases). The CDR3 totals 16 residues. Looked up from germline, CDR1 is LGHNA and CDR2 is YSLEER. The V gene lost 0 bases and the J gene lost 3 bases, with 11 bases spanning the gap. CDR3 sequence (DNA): TGCGCCAGCAGCCAAGAAGGCAGGGGCCACACCGGGGAGCTGTTTTTT. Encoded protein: CASSQEGRGHTGELFF.

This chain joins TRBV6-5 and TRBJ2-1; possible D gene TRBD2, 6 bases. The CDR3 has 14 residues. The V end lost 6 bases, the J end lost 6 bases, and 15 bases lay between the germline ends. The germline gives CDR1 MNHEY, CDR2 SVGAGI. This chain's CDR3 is CASSGYGGTNEQFF. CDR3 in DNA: TGTGCCAGCAGCGGATACGGAGGGACCAATGAGCAGTTCTTC.

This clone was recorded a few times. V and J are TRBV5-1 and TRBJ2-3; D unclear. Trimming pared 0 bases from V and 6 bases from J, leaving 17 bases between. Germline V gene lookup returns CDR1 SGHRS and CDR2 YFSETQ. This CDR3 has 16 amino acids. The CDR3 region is CASSLGLERPSDTQYF. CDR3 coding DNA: TGCGCCAGCAGCTTGGGGCTAGAGAGGCCGTCGGATACGCAGTATTTT.

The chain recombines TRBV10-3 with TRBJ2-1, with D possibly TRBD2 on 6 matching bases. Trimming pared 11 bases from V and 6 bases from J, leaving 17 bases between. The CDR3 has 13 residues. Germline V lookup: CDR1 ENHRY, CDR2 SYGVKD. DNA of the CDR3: TGTGCCTCCGGAGGGTTGGGGCCCAATGAGCAGTTCTTC. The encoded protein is CASGGLGPNEQFF.

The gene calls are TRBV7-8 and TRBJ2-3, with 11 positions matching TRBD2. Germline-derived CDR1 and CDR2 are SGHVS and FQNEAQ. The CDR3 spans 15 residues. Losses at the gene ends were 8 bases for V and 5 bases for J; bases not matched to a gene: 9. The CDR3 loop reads CASSSGTSGVDTQYF. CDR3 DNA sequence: TGTGCCAGCTCATCCGGGACTAGCGGAGTAGATACGCAGTATTTT.

DNA of the CDR3: TGTGCCAGCAGCCCAGACATCGCCACCATATATTTT. Protein sequence: CASSPDIATIYF. The genes are TRBV12-3 or TRBV12-4 and TRBJ1-3; D is unclear. Trimming cost V 6 bases and J 9 bases, with 12 bases left between them. CDR3 size: 12 residues.

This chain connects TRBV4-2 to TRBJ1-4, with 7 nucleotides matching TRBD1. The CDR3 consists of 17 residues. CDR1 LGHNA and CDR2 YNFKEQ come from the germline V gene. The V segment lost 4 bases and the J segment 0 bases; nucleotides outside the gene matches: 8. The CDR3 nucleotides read TGTGCCAGCAGCCTCGGACAGGCTGTTGCAACTAATGAAAAACTGTTTTTT. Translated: CASSLGQAVATNEKLFF.

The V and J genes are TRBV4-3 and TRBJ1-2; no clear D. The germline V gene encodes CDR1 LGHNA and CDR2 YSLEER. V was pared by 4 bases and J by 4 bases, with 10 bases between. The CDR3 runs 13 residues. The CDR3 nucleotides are TGCGCCAGCAGCCCCCTCAACTCCTATGGCTACACCTTC. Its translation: CASSPLNSYGYTF.

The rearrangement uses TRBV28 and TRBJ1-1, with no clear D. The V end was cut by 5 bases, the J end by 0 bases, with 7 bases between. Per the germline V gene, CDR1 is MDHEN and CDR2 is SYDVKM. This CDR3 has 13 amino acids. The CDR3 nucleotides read TGTGCCAGCAGTAATGAGCTGAACACTGAAGCTTTCTTT. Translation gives CASSNELNTEAFF.

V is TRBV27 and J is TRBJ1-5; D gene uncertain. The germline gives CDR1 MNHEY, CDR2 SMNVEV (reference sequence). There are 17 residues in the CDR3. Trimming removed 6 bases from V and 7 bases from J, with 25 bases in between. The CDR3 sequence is CASRDVRGSGTKQPQHF. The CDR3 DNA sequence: TGTGCCAGCAGGGACGTCCGCGGGTCTGGCACCAAGCAGCCCCAGCATTTT.

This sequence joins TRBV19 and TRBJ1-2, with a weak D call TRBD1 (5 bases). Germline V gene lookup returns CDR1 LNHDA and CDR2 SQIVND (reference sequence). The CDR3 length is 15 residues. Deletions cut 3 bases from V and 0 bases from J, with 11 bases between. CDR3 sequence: CASSIRATANYGYTF. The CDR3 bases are TGTGCCAGTAGTATCAGAGCGACAGCTAACTATGGCTACACCTTC. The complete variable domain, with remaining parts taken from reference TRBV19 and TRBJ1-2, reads DGGITQSPKYLFRKEGQNVTLSCEQNLNHDAMYWYRQDPGQGLRLIYYSQIVNDFQKGDIAEGYSVSREKKESFPLTVTSAQKNPTAFYLCASSIRATANYGYTFGSGTRLTVV.

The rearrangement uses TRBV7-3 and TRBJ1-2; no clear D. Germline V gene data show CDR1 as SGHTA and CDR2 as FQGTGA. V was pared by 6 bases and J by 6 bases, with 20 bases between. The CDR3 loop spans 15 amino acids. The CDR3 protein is CASSRILSGEHGYTF. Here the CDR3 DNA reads TGTGCCAGCAGTAGAATTCTGAGCGGAGAGCATGGCTACACCTTC.

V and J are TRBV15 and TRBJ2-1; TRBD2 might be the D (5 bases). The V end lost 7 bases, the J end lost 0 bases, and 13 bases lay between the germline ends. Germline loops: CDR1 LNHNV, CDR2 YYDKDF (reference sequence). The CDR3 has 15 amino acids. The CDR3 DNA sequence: TGTGCCACCAATAGACGGGAAAGCTCCTACAATGAGCAGTTCTTC. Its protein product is CATNRRESSYNEQFF.

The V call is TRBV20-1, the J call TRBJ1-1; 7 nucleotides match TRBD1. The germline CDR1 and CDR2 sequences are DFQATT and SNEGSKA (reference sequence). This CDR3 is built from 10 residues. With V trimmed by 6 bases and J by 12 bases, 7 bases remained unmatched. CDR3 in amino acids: CSAGQDLTFF. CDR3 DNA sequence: TGCAGTGCCGGACAGGATCTAACTTTCTTT.

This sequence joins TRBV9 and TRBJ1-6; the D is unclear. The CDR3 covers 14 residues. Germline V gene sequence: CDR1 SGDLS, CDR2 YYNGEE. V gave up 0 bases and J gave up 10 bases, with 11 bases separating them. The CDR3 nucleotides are TGTGCCAGCAGCGTAGGAACGGCGGGGTCACCCCTCCACTTT. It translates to CASSVGTAGSPLHF.

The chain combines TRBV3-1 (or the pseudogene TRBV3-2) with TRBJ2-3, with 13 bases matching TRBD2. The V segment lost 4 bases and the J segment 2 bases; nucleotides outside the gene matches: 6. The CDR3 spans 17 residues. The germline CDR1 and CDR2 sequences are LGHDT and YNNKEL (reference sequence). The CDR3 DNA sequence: TGTGCCAGCAGCCCCGGGACTAGCGGGGAAATCACAGATACGCAGTATTTT. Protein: CASSPGTSGEITDTQYF.

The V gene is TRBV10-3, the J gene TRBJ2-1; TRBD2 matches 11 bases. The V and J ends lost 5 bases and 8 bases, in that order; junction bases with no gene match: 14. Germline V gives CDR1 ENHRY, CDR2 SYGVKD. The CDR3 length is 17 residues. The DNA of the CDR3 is TGTGCCATCAGTCCGGGAGGGGGTAGCGGGAGGGTTTATGAGCAGTTCTTC. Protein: CAISPGGGSGRVYEQFF.

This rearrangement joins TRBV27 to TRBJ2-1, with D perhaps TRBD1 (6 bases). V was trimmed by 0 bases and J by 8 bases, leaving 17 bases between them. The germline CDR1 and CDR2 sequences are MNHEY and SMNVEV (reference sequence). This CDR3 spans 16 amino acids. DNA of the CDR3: TGTGCCAGCAGTTTATCTCCAGGGGCAAGCTGGGATGAGCAGTTCTTC. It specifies CASSLSPGASWDEQFF.

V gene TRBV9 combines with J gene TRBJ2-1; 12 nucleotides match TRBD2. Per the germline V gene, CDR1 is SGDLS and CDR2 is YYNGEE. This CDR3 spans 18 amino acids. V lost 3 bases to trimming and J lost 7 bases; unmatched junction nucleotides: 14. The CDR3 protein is CASSGVTGTSGFRNEQFF. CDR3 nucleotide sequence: TGTGCCAGCAGCGGGGTAACCGGGACTAGCGGGTTCCGGAATGAGCAGTTCTTC.

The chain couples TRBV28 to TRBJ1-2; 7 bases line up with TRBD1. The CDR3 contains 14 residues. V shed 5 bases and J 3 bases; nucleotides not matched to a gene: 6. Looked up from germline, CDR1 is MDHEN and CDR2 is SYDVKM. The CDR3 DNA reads TGTGCCAGCAGTGCGATCCAGGGGGACTATGGCTACACCTTC. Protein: CASSAIQGDYGYTF.

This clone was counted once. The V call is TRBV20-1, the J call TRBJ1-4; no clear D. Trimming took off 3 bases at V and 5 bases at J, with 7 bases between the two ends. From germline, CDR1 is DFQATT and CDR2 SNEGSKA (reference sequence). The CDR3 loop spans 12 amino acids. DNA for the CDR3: TGCAGTGCTAGTTCGCGGAATGAAAAACTGTTTTTT. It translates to CSASSRNEKLFF.

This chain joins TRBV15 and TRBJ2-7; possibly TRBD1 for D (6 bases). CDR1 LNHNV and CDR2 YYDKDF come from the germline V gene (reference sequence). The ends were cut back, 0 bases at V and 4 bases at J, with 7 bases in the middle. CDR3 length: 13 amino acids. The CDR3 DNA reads TGTGCCACCAGCAGAGATCAGGGGTACGAGCAGTACTTC. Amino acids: CATSRDQGYEQYF.

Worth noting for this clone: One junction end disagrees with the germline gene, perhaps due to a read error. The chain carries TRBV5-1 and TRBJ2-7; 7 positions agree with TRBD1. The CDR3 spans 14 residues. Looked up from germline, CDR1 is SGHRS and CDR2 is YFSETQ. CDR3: CASSLGQASSEQYF. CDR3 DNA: TGCGCCAGCAGCCTCGGACAGGCCTCCTCCGAGCAGTACTTC.

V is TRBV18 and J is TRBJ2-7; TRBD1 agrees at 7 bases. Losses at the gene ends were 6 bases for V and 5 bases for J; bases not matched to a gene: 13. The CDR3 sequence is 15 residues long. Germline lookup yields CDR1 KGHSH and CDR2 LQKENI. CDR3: CASSPDRQGDDEQYF. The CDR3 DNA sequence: TGTGCCAGCTCCCCCGATCGACAGGGCGATGACGAGCAGTACTTC. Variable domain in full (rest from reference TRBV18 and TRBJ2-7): NAGVMQNPRHLVRRRGQEARLRCSPMKGHSHVYWYRQLPEEGLKFMVYLQKENIIDESGMPKERFSAEFPKEGPSILRIQQVVRGDSAAYFCASSPDRQGDDEQYFGPGTRLTVT.

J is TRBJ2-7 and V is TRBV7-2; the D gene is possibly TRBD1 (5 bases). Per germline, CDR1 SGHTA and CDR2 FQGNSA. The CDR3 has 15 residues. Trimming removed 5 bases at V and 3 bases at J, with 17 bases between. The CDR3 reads CASSPVTGSNYEQYF. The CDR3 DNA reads TGTGCCAGCAGCCCCGTCACAGGATCTAACTACGAGCAGTACTTC.

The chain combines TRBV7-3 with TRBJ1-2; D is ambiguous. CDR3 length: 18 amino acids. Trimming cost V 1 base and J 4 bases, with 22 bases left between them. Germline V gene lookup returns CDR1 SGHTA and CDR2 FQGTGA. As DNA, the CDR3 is TGTGCCAGCAGCTTAAGCCCGATGGACGGGGTTATGGGCTATGGCTACACCTTC. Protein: CASSLSPMDGVMGYGYTF.